Listed here is a single T cell receptor beta chain. What it binds is unknown. CDR1 is MNHEY and CDR2 is SMNVEV in the germline V gene (reference sequence). This CDR3 contains 15 residues. After removal of 7 bases from V and 5 bases from J, the junction contained 10 bases not matched to a gene. This sample is part of a study of cytomegalovirus exposure and HLA in healthy donors. General observations from the study: The CMV antigen specificity of a few CMV-associated chains was confirmed through in vitro analysis. A list of about 180 TCR beta chains associated with cytomegalovirus was given.

Only in-frame clones appear in the TCRdb table, and some are missing; sequencing was by immunoSEQ multiplex PCR. This repertoire shows 300,000 to 400,000 clones, approximately 86% found once; its top ten account for more than 0.95%. The donors were members of the validation cohort comprising over 90 subjects, separate from the roughly 650-subject first cohort. Sample: PBMCs. This chain joins TRBV27 and TRBJ2-3; 9 bases are a match to TRBD1. This receptor was taken from a man in his thirties or forties in good health and CMV-seronegative. The CDR3: CASTTWDRVRDTQYF. CDR3 nucleotides: TGTGCCAGCACCACCTGGGACAGGGTACGAGATACGCAGTATTTT.